The present T cell receptor (beta chain) was sequenced within a study of cytomegalovirus exposure and HLA in healthy donors. The ends lost 6 bases at V and 5 bases at J; junction bases unmatched: 3. Per germline, CDR1 SQVTM and CDR2 ANQGSEA. The CDR3 has 13 amino acids. The donors comprised healthy bone marrow donors. The PCR employed 60 Vbeta primers together with 13 Jbeta primers. The protocol was immunoSEQ multiplex PCR, while the TCRdb copy is restricted to in-frame clones and leaves out a portion. The profile covers around 200,000 clones, with over 75% appearing a single time and 3% to 4% taken by the ten largest.

The chain has TRBV29-1 and TRBJ1-6; TRBD1 matches at 8 bases. The receptor was isolated from a man aged 50 to 60 in good health and CMV-seronegative. Sequencing was done on a sample of PBMCs. The CDR3 loop is CSVGQGNNSPLHF. For the CDR3, the DNA is TGCAGCGTCGGACAGGGAAATAATTCACCCCTCCACTTT.